The next 7 T cell receptor beta chains were all read from a single sample in a study of T cell changes during pregnancy in multiple sclerosis. Profiling relied on immunoSEQ multiplex PCR, and the TCRdb table lists in-frame clones only, not all of them. This table holds 60,000 to 70,000 clones, roughly nine tenths found once. The specimen was peripheral blood, collected in the third trimester of pregnancy. The receptors shown here come from a female donor in good health, enrolled as a control in a pregnancy study.

This chain uses TRBV6-6 with TRBJ2-7; the match to TRBD1 covers 7 bases. Germline-derived CDR1 and CDR2 are MNHNY and SVGAGI (reference sequence). The V and J ends lost 5 bases and 2 bases, in that order; junction bases with no gene match: 9. This CDR3 has 15 residues. The CDR3 DNA reads as TGTGCCAGCAGTCAGAGACAGGGTACCCCCTACGAGCAGTACTTC. Translation: CASSQRQGTPYEQYF.

The V call is TRBV23-1, the J call TRBJ1-2, with D hard to call. TRBV23-1 is annotated as an ORF whose role is uncertain. This CDR3 spans 12 amino acids. Trimming removed 3 bases at V and 6 bases at J, with 8 bases between. In DNA form, the CDR3 reads TGCGCCAGCAGTCACCGGGAGAATGGCTACACCTTC. This translates into CASSHRENGYTF.

The CDR3 loop reads CASSLGAETGELFF. The CDR3 bases are TGTGCCAGCAGCTTGGGCGCGGAAACCGGGGAGCTGTTTTTT. The chain uses TRBV5-4 and TRBJ2-2; D unclear. The CDR3 length is 14 residues. V lost 0 bases and J lost 5, with 8 bases in between. Germline CDR1 reads SGHNT; CDR2 reads YYREEE (reference sequence).

The chain carries TRBV6-1 and TRBJ2-7; a possible D gene is TRBD1 (6 bases). The CDR3 runs to 15 residues. Germline V gene sequence: CDR1 MNHNS, CDR2 SASEGT. V lost 6 bases to trimming and J lost 1 base, with 16 bases between them. DNA for the CDR3: TGTGCCAGCAGAACGGCAGGGGATTCTTCCTACGAGCAGTACTTC. Translated: CASRTAGDSSYEQYF.

The chain has TRBV4-1 and TRBJ1-6; D gene unclear. The ends were cut back, 1 base at V and 0 bases at J, with 4 bases in the middle. This CDR3 has 15 amino acids. Germline V gene data show CDR1 as MGHRA and CDR2 as YSYEKL. As DNA, the CDR3 is TGCGCCAGCAGCCAAGGGAGCTCCTATAATTCACCCCTCCACTTT. This codes for CASSQGSSYNSPLHF.

The chain employs TRBV5-6 and TRBJ2-5; D is perhaps TRBD2 (7 bases). Per germline, CDR1 SGHDT and CDR2 YYEEEE. Trimming shortened V by 2 bases and J by 5 bases, and 19 bases separated the two germline ends. The CDR3 is 16 residues long. Written as DNA, the CDR3 is TGTGCCAGCAGCTTCCGGGAGGCAGGGGATGGGGAGACCCAGTACTTC. Translating gives CASSFREAGDGETQYF.

The chain is built from TRBV18 and TRBJ2-7; the match to TRBD1 covers 7 bases. The CDR3 is made up of 13 amino acids. V gave up 2 bases and J gave up 4 bases; unmatched junction bases: 2. Germline V lookup: CDR1 KGHSH, CDR2 LQKENI. The CDR3 spells CASSPGQEYEQYF. The DNA of the CDR3 is TGTGCCAGCTCACCAGGACAGGAATACGAGCAGTACTTC.